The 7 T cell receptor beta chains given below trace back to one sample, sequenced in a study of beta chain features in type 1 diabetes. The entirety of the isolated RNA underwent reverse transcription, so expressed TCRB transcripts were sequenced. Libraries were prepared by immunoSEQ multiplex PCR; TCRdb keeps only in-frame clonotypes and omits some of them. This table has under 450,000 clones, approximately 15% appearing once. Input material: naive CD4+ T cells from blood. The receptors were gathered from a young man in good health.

CDR3: CASSARTSVYNEQFF. DNA for the CDR3: TGTGCCAGCAGCGCTCGGACTAGCGTATACAATGAGCAGTTCTTC. This sequence joins TRBV7-2 and TRBJ2-1, with TRBD2 identical over 9 bases. This CDR3 comprises 15 residues. Germline V gene lookup returns CDR1 SGHTA and CDR2 FQGNSA. V lost 5 bases to trimming and J lost 4 bases; unmatched junction nucleotides: 6.

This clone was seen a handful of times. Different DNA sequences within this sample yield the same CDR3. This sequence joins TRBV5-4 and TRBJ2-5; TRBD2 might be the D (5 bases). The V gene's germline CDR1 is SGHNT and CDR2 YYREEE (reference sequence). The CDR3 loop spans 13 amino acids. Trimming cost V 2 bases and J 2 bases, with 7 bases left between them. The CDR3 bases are TGTGCCAGCAGCTTCCCGGGGCAAGAGACCCAGTACTTC. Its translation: CASSFPGQETQYF.

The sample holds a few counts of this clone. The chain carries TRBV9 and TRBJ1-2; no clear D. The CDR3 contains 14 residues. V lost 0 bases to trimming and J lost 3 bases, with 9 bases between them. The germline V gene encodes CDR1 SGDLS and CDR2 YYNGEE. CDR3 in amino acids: CASSVGPADYGYTF. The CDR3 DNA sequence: TGTGCCAGCAGCGTAGGACCGGCGGACTATGGCTACACCTTC.

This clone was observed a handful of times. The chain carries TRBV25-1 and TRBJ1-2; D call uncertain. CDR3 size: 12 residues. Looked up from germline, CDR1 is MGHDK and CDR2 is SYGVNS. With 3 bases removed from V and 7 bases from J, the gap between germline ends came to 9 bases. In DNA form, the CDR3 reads TGTGCCAGCAGTGATTTATTGGCTGGCTACACCTTC. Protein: CASSDLLAGYTF.

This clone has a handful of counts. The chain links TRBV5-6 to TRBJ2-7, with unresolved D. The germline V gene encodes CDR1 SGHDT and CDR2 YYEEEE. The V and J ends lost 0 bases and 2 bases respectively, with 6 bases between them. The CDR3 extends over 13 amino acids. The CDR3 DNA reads TGTGCCAGCAGCTTGGGTTCGGCCTACGAGCAGTACGTC. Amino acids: CASSLGSAYEQYV.

DNA for the CDR3: TGTGCCAGTAGTATCACACGCACCGGGGAGCTGTTTTTT. It encodes CASSITRTGELFF. This sequence joins TRBV19 and TRBJ2-2; D is unclear. Germline loops: CDR1 LNHDA, CDR2 SQIVND (reference sequence). V dropped 3 bases and J dropped 4 bases, with 6 bases sitting between them. The CDR3 consists of 13 residues.

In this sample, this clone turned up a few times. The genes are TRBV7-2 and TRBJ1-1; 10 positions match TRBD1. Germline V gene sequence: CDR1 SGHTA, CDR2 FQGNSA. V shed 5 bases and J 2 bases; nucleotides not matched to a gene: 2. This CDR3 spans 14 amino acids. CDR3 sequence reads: CASSRQGANTEAFF. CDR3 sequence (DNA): TGTGCCAGCAGCAGACAGGGGGCCAACACTGAAGCTTTCTTT.